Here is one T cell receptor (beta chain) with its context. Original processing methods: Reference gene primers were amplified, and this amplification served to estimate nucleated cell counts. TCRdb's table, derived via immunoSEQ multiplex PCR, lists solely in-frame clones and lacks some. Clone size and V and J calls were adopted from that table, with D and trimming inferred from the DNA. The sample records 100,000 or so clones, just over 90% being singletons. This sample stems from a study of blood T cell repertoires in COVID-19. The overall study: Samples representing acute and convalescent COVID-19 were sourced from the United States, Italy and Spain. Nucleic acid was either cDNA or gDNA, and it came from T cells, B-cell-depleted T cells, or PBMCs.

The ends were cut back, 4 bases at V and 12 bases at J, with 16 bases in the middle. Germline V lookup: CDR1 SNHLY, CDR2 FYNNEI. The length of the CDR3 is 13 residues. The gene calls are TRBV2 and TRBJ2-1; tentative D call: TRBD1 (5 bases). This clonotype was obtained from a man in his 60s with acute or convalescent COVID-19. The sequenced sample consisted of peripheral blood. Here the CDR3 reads CASSGTVGRGQFF. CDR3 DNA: TGTGCCAGCAGTGGAACCGTCGGAAGGGGGCAGTTCTTC. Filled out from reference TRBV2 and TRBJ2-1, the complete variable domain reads EPEVTQTPSHQVTQMGQEVILRCVPISNHLYFYWYRQILGQKVEFLVSFYNNEISEKSEIFDDQFSVERPDGSNFTLKIRSTKLEDSAMYFCASSGTVGRGQFFGPGTRLTVL.